This T cell receptor (beta chain) emerged from a study of blood T cell repertoires in COVID-19. Libraries were prepared by immunoSEQ multiplex PCR; TCRdb keeps only in-frame clonotypes and omits some of them. The sample has about 210,000 clones, around 81% seen once. The specimen was PBMCs or T cells enriched from blood (not recorded which). The source is a woman between 50 and 59 years old with acute COVID-19.

CDR3 DNA: TGTGCCAGCAGTTTATTGGAGATGGGACTCCTATCCTACAATGAGCAGTTCTTC. Translating gives CASSLLEMGLLSYNEQFF. This sequence joins TRBV28 and TRBJ2-1; tentatively, D is TRBD2 (6 bases). CDR3 size: 18 residues. V lost 1 base, J lost 1 base, and 17 bases lay in between. Germline-derived CDR1 and CDR2 are MDHEN and SYDVKM.